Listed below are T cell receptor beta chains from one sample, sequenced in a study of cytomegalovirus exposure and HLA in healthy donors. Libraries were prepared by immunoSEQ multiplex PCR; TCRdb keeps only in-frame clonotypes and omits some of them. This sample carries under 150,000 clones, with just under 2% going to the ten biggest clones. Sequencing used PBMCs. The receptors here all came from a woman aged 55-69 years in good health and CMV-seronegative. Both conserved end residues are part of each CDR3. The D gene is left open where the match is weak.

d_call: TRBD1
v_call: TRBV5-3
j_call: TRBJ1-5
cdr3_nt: TGTGCCAGAAGCTGGACAGGGGGCAATCAGCCCCAGCATTTT
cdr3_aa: CARSWTGGNQPQHF

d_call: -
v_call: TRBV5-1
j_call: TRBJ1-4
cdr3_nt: TGCGCCAGCAGCTTGGAGTGGGGGAGGGAAGAAAAACTGTTTTTT
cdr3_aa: CASSLEWGREEKLFF

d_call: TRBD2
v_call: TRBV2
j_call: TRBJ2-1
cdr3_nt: TGTGCCAGCAGTGAATGGTGGGCTAGCGGGGGTAATGAGCAGTTCTTC
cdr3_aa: CASSEWWASGGNEQFF

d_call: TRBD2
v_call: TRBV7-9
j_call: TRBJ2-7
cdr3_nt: TGTGCCAGCAGCTTTAACCCGCAGACTAGCGGGGGGGCCTCCGAGCAGTACTTC
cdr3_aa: CASSFNPQTSGGASEQYF

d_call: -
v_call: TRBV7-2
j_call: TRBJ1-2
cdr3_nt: TGTGCCAGCAGCTACAACTCGGGGGGCGACGGCTACACCTTC
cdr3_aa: CASSYNSGGDGYTF

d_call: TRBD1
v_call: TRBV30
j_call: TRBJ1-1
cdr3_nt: TGTGCCTGGAGTAATCTTCTCAGGGGACAGGGGGGCACTGAAGCTTTCTTT
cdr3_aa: CAWSNLLRGQGGTEAFF

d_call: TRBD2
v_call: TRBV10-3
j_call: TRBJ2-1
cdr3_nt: TGTGCCATCAGTGATGGAACGGGGGGATACAATGAGCAGTTCTTC
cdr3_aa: CAISDGTGGYNEQFF

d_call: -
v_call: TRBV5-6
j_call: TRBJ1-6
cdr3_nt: TGTGCCAGCAGCTTTTCGGGACATTTTGTTTCACCCCTCCACTTT
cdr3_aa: CASSFSGHFVSPLHF

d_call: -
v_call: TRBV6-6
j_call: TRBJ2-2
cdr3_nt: TGTGCCAGCAGTTACTTGCAGGGGGGAACCGGGGAGCTGTTTTTT
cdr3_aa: CASSYLQGGTGELFF

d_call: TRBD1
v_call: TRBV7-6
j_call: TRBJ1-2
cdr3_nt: TGTGCCAGCACCCCGGGACAGGGGCCGCCCCCCTATGGCTACACCTTC
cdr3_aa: CASTPGQGPPPYGYTF

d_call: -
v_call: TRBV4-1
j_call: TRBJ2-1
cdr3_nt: TGCGCCAGCAGCCAAGCTTCGTACAATGAGCAGTTCTTC
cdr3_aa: CASSQASYNEQFF

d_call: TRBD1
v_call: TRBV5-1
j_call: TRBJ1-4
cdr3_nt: TGCGCCAGCAGCTTGGGGACAGGGAGGCGGAGTAATGAAAAACTGTTTTTT
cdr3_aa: CASSLGTGRRSNEKLFF

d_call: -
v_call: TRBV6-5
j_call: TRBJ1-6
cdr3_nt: TGTGCCAGCAGTTACTGGGGGCGTGATAATTCACCCCTCCACTTT
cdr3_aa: CASSYWGRDNSPLHF

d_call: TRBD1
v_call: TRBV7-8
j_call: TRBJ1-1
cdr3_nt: TGTGCCAGCAGCTTCGACAGGGTGGGCACTGAAGCTTTCTTT
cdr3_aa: CASSFDRVGTEAFF

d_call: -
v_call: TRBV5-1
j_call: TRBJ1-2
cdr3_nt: TGCGCCAGCAGCTCAACCAGCCGGGAAAGTGATGGCTACACCTTC
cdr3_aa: CASSSTSRESDGYTF

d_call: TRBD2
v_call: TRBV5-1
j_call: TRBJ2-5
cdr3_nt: TGCGCCAGCAGCTTGCTGCCTAGCGGGGGGGCCGAGACCCAGTACTTC
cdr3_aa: CASSLLPSGGAETQYF

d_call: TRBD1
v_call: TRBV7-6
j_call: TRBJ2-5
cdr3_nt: TGTGCCAGCAGCTCTGGGACAGTAGAGACCCAGTACTTC
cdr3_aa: CASSSGTVETQYF

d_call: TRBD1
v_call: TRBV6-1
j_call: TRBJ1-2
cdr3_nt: TGTGCCAGCAGTGCTCTCAGACAGGGGCTAAACTATGGCTACACCTTC
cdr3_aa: CASSALRQGLNYGYTF

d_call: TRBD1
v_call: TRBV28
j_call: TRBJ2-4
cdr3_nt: TGTGCCAGCAGTTTAGGGGGGACAGGGCTTGTATCGAACATTCAGTACTTC
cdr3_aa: CASSLGGTGLVSNIQYF

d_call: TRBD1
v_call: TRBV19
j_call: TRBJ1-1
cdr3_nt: TGTGCCAGTAGTACCCAGGGGGTCGCTGAAGCTTTCTTT
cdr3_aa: CASSTQGVAEAFF